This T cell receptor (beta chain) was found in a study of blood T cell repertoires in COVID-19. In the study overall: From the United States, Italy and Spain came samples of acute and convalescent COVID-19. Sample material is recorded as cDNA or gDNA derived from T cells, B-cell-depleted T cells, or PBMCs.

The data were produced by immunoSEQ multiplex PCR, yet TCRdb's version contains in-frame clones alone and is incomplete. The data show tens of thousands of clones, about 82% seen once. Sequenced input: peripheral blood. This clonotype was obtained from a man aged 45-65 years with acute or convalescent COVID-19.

In DNA form, the CDR3 reads TGTGCCAGCAGCCAAGACCCTAGCGGGAGCCACAATGAGCAGTTCTTC. The encoded protein is CASSQDPSGSHNEQFF. The chain is built from TRBV3-1 (or the pseudogene TRBV3-2) and TRBJ2-1; 10 bases match TRBD2. Germline lookup yields CDR1 LGHDT and CDR2 YNNKEL (reference sequence). The CDR3 has 16 amino acids. Losses at the gene ends were 0 bases for V and 5 bases for J; bases not matched to a gene: 4.